This is a list of T cell receptor beta chains from one sample in a study of T cell clusters in autoimmune cytopenias. From its re-call of the multiplex PCR reads, TCRdb lists each CDR3 protein once, without DNA. This sample contains some 12,000 distinct CDR3 sequences. This sample was shared with a second study, whose subject was T cell repertoires in aging, cancer and after chemotherapy.

Material for sequencing was peripheral blood. These receptors were obtained from a human donor in good health. Both conserved end residues are part of each CDR3. Each record gives: clone size, J gene, CDR3 length, V gene, CDR3 protein. The size of a clone is reported for some rows only, either as once, few or many, or as a class for expanded clones.

medium-sized	TRBJ2-7	18	TRBV6-5	CASSYSGSGRDTVSEQYF
NA	TRBJ2-4	13	TRBV28	CASRQRNKNIQYF
NA	TRBJ2-7	13	TRBV12-3/TRBV12-4	CASGFGYFNEQYF
NA	TRBJ1-2	12	TRBV28	CASSLKGQGYTF
medium-sized	TRBJ1-6	16	TRBV6-5	CASSYSRQGVPSPLHF
NA	TRBJ1-6	16	TRBV27	CASSFSGRQTSSPLHF
medium-sized	TRBJ1-4	13	TRBV12-3/TRBV12-4	CASRNRGSGKLFF
NA	TRBJ2-3	15	TRBV6-6	CASSKIQGRTDTQYF
medium-sized	TRBJ2-1	12	TRBV5-6	CASSQPRHEQFF
NA	TRBJ2-3	14	TRBV6-4	CASSPLAGTDTQYF
medium-sized	TRBJ2-3	11	TRBV7-2	CASSATDTQYF
medium-sized	TRBJ2-7	13	TRBV6-2/TRBV6-3	CASTTGPSYEQYF
NA	TRBJ2-6	17	TRBV24-1	CATSDAAQVAGANVLTF
NA	TRBJ2-1	17	TRBV7-3	CASSPVGGHSSYNEQFF
NA	TRBJ2-2	18	TRBV18	CASSPPGLRDGGAGELFF
NA	TRBJ2-5	14	TRBV6-1	CASSATSGGRAQYF
medium-sized	TRBJ2-1	17	TRBV7-2	CASSLPERGEYNNEQFF
NA	TRBJ1-6	15	TRBV10-3	CAISESGARNSPLHF
NA	TRBJ2-5	15	TRBV6-1	CASSESGGGQETQYF
NA	TRBJ2-5	16	TRBV7-6	CASSLGFRGRQETQYF
NA	TRBJ1-1	13	TRBV12-3/TRBV12-4	CASKGHPNTEAFF
medium-sized	TRBJ1-2	13	TRBV13	CASSLQGGYGYTF
medium-sized	TRBJ1-2	13	TRBV6-6	CAIRQGVIGGYTF
NA	TRBJ1-5	15	TRBV6-5	CASRSTGNSNQPQHF
NA	TRBJ1-5	16	TRBV20-1	CSARDVGPYRNQPQHF
medium-sized	TRBJ2-7	15	TRBV27	CASSFTGSATYEQYF
NA	TRBJ2-3	15	TRBV5-4	CASSLDGGGTDTQYF
NA	TRBJ2-2	18	TRBV19	CASSLSPGQGARAGELFF
NA	TRBJ2-5	13	TRBV7-7	CASSLEGPNTQYF
medium-sized	TRBJ2-7	14	TRBV6-5	CASRQGPENYEQYF
NA	TRBJ2-7	17	TRBV12-3/TRBV12-4	CASSPRRGGPRGFEQYF
medium-sized	TRBJ1-6	15	TRBV5-4	CASSQGQTRDSPLHF
NA	TRBJ2-1	15	TRBV20-1	CSARELAGGRNEQFF
medium-sized	TRBJ2-7	14	TRBV7-6	CASSGDSLGYEQYF
NA	TRBJ1-1	14	TRBV28	CASSFGRGNSEAFF